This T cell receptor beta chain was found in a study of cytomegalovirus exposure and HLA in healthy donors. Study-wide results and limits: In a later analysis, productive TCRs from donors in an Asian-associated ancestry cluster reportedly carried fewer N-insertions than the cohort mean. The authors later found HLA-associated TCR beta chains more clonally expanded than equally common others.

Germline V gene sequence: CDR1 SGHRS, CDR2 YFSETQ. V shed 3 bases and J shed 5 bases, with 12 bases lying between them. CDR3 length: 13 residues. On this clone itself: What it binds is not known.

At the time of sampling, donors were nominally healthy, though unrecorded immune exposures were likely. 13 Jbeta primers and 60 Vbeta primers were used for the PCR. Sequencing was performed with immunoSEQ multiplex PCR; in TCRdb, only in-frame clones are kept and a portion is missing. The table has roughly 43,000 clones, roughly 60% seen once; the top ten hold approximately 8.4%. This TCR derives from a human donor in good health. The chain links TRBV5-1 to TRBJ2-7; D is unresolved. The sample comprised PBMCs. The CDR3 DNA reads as TGCGCCAGCAGCTCTGAGCCCACCAACGAGCAGTACTTC. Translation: CASSSEPTNEQYF.